This entry concerns a single T cell receptor beta chain. Its antigen remains unidentified. The sample comes from a study of blood T cells in healthy people across ages. Points from the study as a whole: PBMCs were not sorted, which prevented a conclusive comparison of naive versus antigen-experienced cells.

A sample-barcoded 5' primer and a J-beta primer mix were used in a second PCR of about 6 to 11 cycles. From the 5' RACE reads, TCRdb called clonotypes with MiXCR, one entry per CDR3 protein. The sample has around 1,000,000 distinct CDR3 sequences, approximately 26% seen once; the top ten hold 0.75%. The CDR3 contains 15 residues. These data were also reused for a study on T cells of mothers and their children. Per that paper: The second PCR's M1S primer added sample barcodes and 2-4 random nucleotides. Over 8 million TCR beta CDR3 reads were obtained from each mother, and about 3 million from each child.

This receptor was taken from a girl aged 2-10 years in good health. Specimen: blood. This chain connects TRBV21-1 to TRBJ1-5; the table names TRBD1, a call not compared with the DNA. TRBV21-1 is a known pseudogene. The CDR3 DNA reads TGTGCCAGCAGCCGGTCAGGGCTCAGCAATCAGCCCCAGCATTTT. Protein: CASSRSGLSNQPQHF.